Each of the 25 T cell receptor beta chains below was sequenced from the same sample in a study of STAT5B mutations in CD4+ large granular lymphocyte leukemia. Assay: immunoSEQ multiplex PCR; the TCRdb copy retains only in-frame clones and omits some. The sample records fewer than 45,000 clones, 84% being singletons. Sequencing input: CD4+ T cells from blood buffy coats. All receptors derive from a human donor in good health.

The chain links TRBV11-2 to TRBJ2-3; D might be TRBD1 (6 bases). The CDR3 runs to 15 residues. Germline CDR1 is SGHAT and CDR2 is FQNNGV. V was shortened by 0 bases and J by 0 bases, with 7 bases between the two germline ends. CDR3 in DNA: TGTGCCAGCAGCTTAGACCAGGGGAGCACAGATACGCAGTATTTT. It specifies CASSLDQGSTDTQYF.

The chain uses TRBV28 and TRBJ1-5; TRBD1 aligns across 7 bases. The junction had 13 bases not matched to a gene; V was cut back by 7 bases and J by 10 bases. Germline V lookup: CDR1 MDHEN, CDR2 SYDVKM. The CDR3 consists of 14 residues. Here the CDR3 reads CASIRQGFSQPQHF. The CDR3 coding sequence is TGTGCCAGCATTAGACAGGGTTTTTCTCAACCCCAGCATTTT. The full variable domain, rest sourced from reference TRBV28 and TRBJ1-5, is DVKVTQSSRYLVKRTGEKVFLECVQDMDHENMFWYRQDPGLGLRLIYFSYDVKMKEKGDIPEGYSVSREKKERFSLILESASTNQTSMYLCASIRQGFSQPQHFGDGTRLSIL.

In this sample, this clone turned up once. An end of the junction does not agree with germline; a read error may underlie this. This sequence joins TRBV7-2 and TRBJ1-6, with D tentatively TRBD1 (6 bases). The length of the CDR3 is 14 residues. In germline, CDR1 is SGHTA, CDR2 FQGNSA. The CDR3 loop is CASSSRGWNLPLHF. The DNA of the CDR3 is TGTGCCAGCAGCTCCAGGGGATGGAATTTACCCCTCCACTTT. The full variable domain, with the rest looked up from reference TRBV7-2 and TRBJ1-6, is GAGVSQSPSNKVTEKGKDVELRCDPISGHTALYWYRQSLGQGLEFLIYFQGNSAPDKSGLPSDRFSAERTGGSVSTLTIQRTQQEDSAVYLCASSSRGWNLPLHFGNGTRLTVT.

V usage is TRBV5-6 and J usage is TRBJ1-4, with TRBD1 matching over 10 bases. The V gene's germline CDR1 is SGHDT and CDR2 YYEEEE. This CDR3 spans 15 amino acids. The trim removed 4 bases at V and 7 bases at J, leaving 7 bases unmatched. The CDR3 spells CASSPRDRGSEKLFF. The CDR3 coding sequence is TGTGCCAGCAGCCCCAGGGACAGGGGCTCTGAAAAACTGTTTTTT.

This chain uses TRBV27 with TRBJ2-7, with 8 bases matching TRBD1. The CDR3 consists of 17 residues. V lost 0 bases to trimming and J lost 7 bases; unmatched junction nucleotides: 14. Germline V CDR1 and CDR2: MNHEY, SMNVEV (reference sequence). The chain's CDR3 is CASSLSRWSGRGQEQYF. CDR3 in DNA: TGTGCCAGCAGTTTATCTCGATGGTCAGGCAGGGGGCAAGAGCAGTACTTC.

The V and J genes are TRBV9 and TRBJ1-2; no definite D call. CDR1 and CDR2 from the germline V gene are SGDLS and YYNGEE. Between the trimmed V and J ends, which lost 0 bases and 5 bases, there was a span of 11 bases. The CDR3 runs 14 residues. The CDR3 nucleotides are TGTGCCAGCAGCGTAGCCAGTCAGGAGTATGGCTACACCTTC. Translating it yields CASSVASQEYGYTF.

The chain employs TRBV7-9 and TRBJ1-5; maybe TRBD1 (6 bases). The V end lost 5 bases, the J end lost 1 base, and 12 bases lay between the germline ends. The CDR3 length is 15 residues. Germline V lookup: CDR1 SEHNR, CDR2 FQNEAQ (reference sequence). For the CDR3, the DNA is TGTGCCAGCAGCCCCAGGGGTAGCAGCAATCAGCCCCAGCATTTT. Translating gives CASSPRGSSNQPQHF.

V is TRBV27 and J is TRBJ1-6, with D possibly being TRBD1 (5 bases). This CDR3 comprises 12 residues. Trimming shortened V by 3 bases and J by 8 bases, and 5 bases separated the two germline ends. Looked up from germline, CDR1 is MNHEY and CDR2 is SMNVEV (reference sequence). CDR3 sequence: CASSLGDSPLHF. CDR3 nucleotides: TGTGCCAGCAGTTTGGGGGATTCACCCCTCCACTTT.

The chain employs TRBV5-4 and TRBJ2-6; D might be TRBD1 (6 bases). The CDR3 loop spans 19 amino acids. CDR1 and CDR2 from the germline V gene are SGHNT and YYREEE (reference sequence). The V and J ends lost 4 bases and 0 bases respectively, with 20 bases between them. The CDR3: CASSPQNNRASSGANVLTF. The CDR3 region has the DNA TGTGCCAGCAGCCCCCAGAATAACAGGGCGAGCTCTGGGGCCAACGTCCTGACTTTC.

J is TRBJ2-7 and V is TRBV11-3, with D maybe TRBD2 (5 bases). Trimming shortened V by 3 bases and J by 0 bases, and 12 bases separated the two germline ends. The CDR3 has 15 residues. Germline V gene data show CDR1 as SGHNT and CDR2 as YENEEA. CDR3 sequence (DNA): TGTGCCAGCAGCTTCGGAGGCGGTTTCTCCTACGAGCAGTACTTC. Translation: CASSFGGGFSYEQYF.

The CDR3 bases are TGTGCCAGCAGTTACGGGACAGGCCCTTTCAGTGGCTACACCTTC. Amino acids: CASSYGTGPFSGYTF. V gene TRBV6-5 combines with J gene TRBJ1-2; 8 nucleotides align to TRBD1. This CDR3 has 15 residues. V lost 2 bases to trimming and J lost 7 bases; unmatched junction nucleotides: 9. Germline CDR1 reads MNHEY; CDR2 reads SVGAGI.

J is TRBJ1-2 and V is TRBV5-4; D not resolved. This CDR3 contains 16 residues. V lost 5 bases, J lost 7 bases, and 24 bases lay in between. Germline V gives CDR1 SGHNT, CDR2 YYREEE (reference sequence). The CDR3 region is CASSMTRRLETTGYTF. The CDR3 DNA follows: TGTGCCAGCAGTATGACCCGACGGTTAGAAACTACTGGCTACACCTTC.

The rearrangement links TRBV27 to TRBJ2-5; 12 nucleotides align to TRBD1. The germline gives CDR1 MNHEY, CDR2 SMNVEV (reference sequence). The CDR3 contains 16 residues. J gave up 2 bases and V 4 bases, and 5 bases lay outside the gene matches. The CDR3 DNA sequence: TGTGCCAGCAGTTCCCCGGGACAGGGGGCGCAAGAGACCCAGTACTTC. Translating gives CASSSPGQGAQETQYF.

This clone has a handful of counts. The chain employs TRBV19 and TRBJ1-5; D remains ambiguous. V lost 4 bases to trimming and J lost 4 bases, with 5 bases between them. The V gene's germline CDR1 is LNHDA and CDR2 SQIVND (reference sequence). The CDR3 has 12 amino acids. CDR3 sequence (DNA): TGTGCCAGTAGTACGGGGAATCAGCCCCAGCATTTT. This sequence encodes CASSTGNQPQHF.

The chain employs TRBV4-3 and TRBJ1-2, with TRBD1 matching 7 bases. CDR1 LGHNA and CDR2 YSLEER come from the germline V gene. The trim removed 4 bases at V and 4 bases at J, leaving 15 bases unmatched. This CDR3 spans 17 amino acids. The CDR3 loop reads CASSPKFGQAAIYGYTF. CDR3 coding DNA: TGCGCCAGCAGCCCCAAATTCGGACAGGCCGCTATCTATGGCTACACCTTC.

This clone was seen just once. This chain uses TRBV4-1 with TRBJ1-5; TRBD1 is a possible D gene (5 bases). The CDR3 contains 16 residues. Per the germline V gene, CDR1 is MGHRA and CDR2 is YSYEKL. Trimming took 1 base from V and 4 from J, leaving 14 bases between them. CDR3 amino acids: CASSQGRGLWNQPQHF. The CDR3 bases are TGCGCCAGCAGCCAAGGGCGGGGGTTGTGGAATCAGCCCCAGCATTTT.

The chain joins TRBV29-1 to TRBJ1-1; 11 bases are a match to TRBD1. V dropped 7 bases and J dropped 5; count of bases not matched to a gene: 3. The CDR3 contains 12 residues. The V gene's germline CDR1 is SQVTM and CDR2 ANQGSEA. The CDR3, as DNA: TGCAGCGAACGGGACAGGGGGACTGAAGCTTTCTTT. Encoded protein: CSERDRGTEAFF.

This clone was seen just once. This chain connects TRBV6-6 to TRBJ2-1; maybe TRBD2 (5 bases). The CDR3 covers 13 residues. Trimming took 6 bases from V and 4 from J, leaving 10 bases between them. CDR1 MNHNY and CDR2 SVGAGI come from the germline V gene (reference sequence). CDR3 in DNA: TGTGCCAGCAGCCGCGAGGGTTACAATGAGCAGTTCTTC. As protein: CASSREGYNEQFF.

The gene calls are TRBV7-9 and TRBJ1-6; 7 positions match TRBD1. The CDR3 has 15 residues. In germline, CDR1 is SEHNR, CDR2 FQNEAQ (reference sequence). V gave up 5 bases and J gave up 6 bases; unmatched junction bases: 7. The CDR3 is CASSAPGQPNSPLHF. The CDR3, as DNA: TGTGCCAGCAGCGCACCGGGACAGCCTAATTCACCCCTCCACTTT.

V and J are TRBV27 and TRBJ2-1, with D unresolved. V was clipped by 2 bases and J by 4 bases, with 9 bases between them. The CDR3 spans 14 residues. Germline CDR1 reads MNHEY; CDR2 reads SMNVEV (reference sequence). CDR3 region: CASSLRAAYNEQFF. The DNA of the CDR3 is TGTGCCAGCAGTTTAAGGGCAGCTTACAATGAGCAGTTCTTC.

This sequence joins TRBV27 and TRBJ2-5, with 7 bases that match TRBD1. This CDR3 has 15 amino acids. CDR1 and CDR2 (germline): MNHEY, SMNVEV (reference sequence). V lost 7 bases, J lost 4 bases, and 12 bases stayed unmatched. The CDR3 DNA is TGTGCCAGCAATCTGAGACAGGGACGGACAGAGACCCAGTACTTC. Residues: CASNLRQGRTETQYF.

This chain connects TRBV19 to TRBJ2-6; D is perhaps TRBD1 or TRBD2 (5 bases each). Trimming removed 5 bases from V and 0 bases from J, with 11 bases in between. The CDR3 length is 16 residues. Germline V gene data show CDR1 as LNHDA and CDR2 as SQIVND (reference sequence). The CDR3 reads CASSVGARSGANVLTF. DNA for the CDR3: TGTGCCAGTAGTGTCGGGGCCCGCTCTGGGGCCAACGTCCTGACTTTC.

The genes are TRBV30 and TRBJ2-1; no definite D call. CDR1 GTSNPN and CDR2 SVGIG come from the germline V gene (reference sequence). V shed 0 bases and J shed 9 bases, with 9 bases lying between them. The CDR3 sequence is 12 residues long. The CDR3 bases are TGTGCCTGGAGTGTAAAAGGCATTGAGCAGTTCTTC. It translates to CAWSVKGIEQFF.

The chain carries TRBV6-5 and TRBJ1-2; D is unclear. CDR1 is MNHEY, CDR2 SVGAGI, per germline. With 0 bases removed from V and 4 bases from J, the gap between germline ends came to 12 bases. The CDR3 extends over 15 amino acids. The CDR3 DNA reads as TGTGCCAGCAGTTACTCGGTACAGATGAGCTATGGCTACACCTTC. This sequence encodes CASSYSVQMSYGYTF.

This clone showed up just a few times. This rearrangement joins TRBV5-1 to TRBJ1-5; D is unresolved. The CDR3 contains 13 residues. The germline V and J ends were trimmed by 0 bases and 4 bases, with 5 bases remaining between them. The germline CDR1 and CDR2 sequences are SGHRS and YFSETQ. The CDR3 region has the DNA TGCGCCAGCAGCTTGGACCAAAATCAGCCCCAGCATTTT. Translation: CASSLDQNQPQHF.